This TCR beta chain was sequenced during a study of technical replicates of blood from several donors. CDR1 and CDR2 (germline): MDHEN, SYDVKM. This CDR3 contains 15 residues. The ends lost 7 bases at V and 3 bases at J; junction bases unmatched: 11. Generated by immunoSEQ multiplex PCR, the TCRdb table keeps only in-frame clones and is missing some. The data contain around 76,000 clones, approximately 97% of them seen just once; the ten biggest clones take up around 0.2%. The chain carries TRBV28 and TRBJ2-7, with TRBD1 matching 8 bases. This TCR was sampled from a human donor in good health. Sequenced input: T cells isolated from PBMCs. The CDR3: CASIPTGTGFYEQYF. The CDR3 bases are TGTGCCAGCATCCCAACCGGGACAGGCTTCTACGAGCAGTACTTC.